By proportion, the clone carrying this TCR beta chain is medium-sized (0.01 to 0.1%). The V segment lost 2 bases and the J segment 7 bases; nucleotides outside the gene matches: 9. Germline V gives CDR1 GTSNPN, CDR2 SVGIG (reference sequence). The CDR3 covers 14 residues. Multiplex PCR with BIOMED2 TRB-A/B primer pools amplified TRB rearrangements. TCRdb fed the multiplex PCR reads into MiXCR, producing one record per CDR3 protein. Of over 2,000 distinct CDR3 sequences in the sample, almost 25% are singletons; the top ten hold roughly 66%. The entry originates in a study of T and B cells in COVID-19 patients. TRB was amplified from around 250-500 ng of blood genomic DNA.

The rearrangement joins TRBV30 to TRBJ2-5; 8 bases match TRBD2. Sequenced material: blood. The sequence was obtained from a human donor with active COVID-19. The CDR3 sequence is CAWSLLAGLGTQYF. The DNA for the CDR3 is TGTGCCTGGAGTTTGCTAGCGGGTTTGGGGACCCAGTACTTC. The variable domain in full, with the rest retrieved from reference TRBV30 and TRBJ2-5, is SQTIHQWPATLVQPVGSPLSLECTVEGTSNPNLYWYRQAAGRGLQLLFYSVGIGQISSEVPQNLSASRPQDRQFILSSKKLLLSDSGFYLCAWSLLAGLGTQYFGPGTRLLVL.